Below are 26 T cell receptor beta chains sequenced from a single sample in a study of patients and donors after allogeneic stem cell transplantation. Via MiXCR, TCRdb re-called the RT-PCR reads, giving one row per CDR3 protein. Found here are over 350,000 distinct CDR3 sequences, 16% of them singletons; the top ten hold 7% to 7.5%. The specimen was blood, either unsorted or a sorted T cell fraction (not recorded which). Receptor source: a human donor who was either an allogeneic HSCT recipient or a stem cell or donor lymphocyte infusion donor (not recorded which). It is not recorded whose cells these are; they may come from a transplant donor.

This clonotype was recorded a few times. This sequence joins TRBV20-1 and TRBJ2-7, with D uncertain. This CDR3 has 13 amino acids. From germline, CDR1 is DFQATT and CDR2 SNEGSKA (reference sequence). V was trimmed by 6 bases and J by 2 bases, leaving 14 bases between them. In DNA form, the CDR3 reads TGCAGTGCACAAAGCGCCCTTGCCTACGAGCAGTACTTC. Protein: CSAQSALAYEQYF.

This clonotype was seen more than once but under ten times. This chain links TRBV2 with TRBJ1-1, with TRBD1 matching over 7 bases. The CDR3 is 16 amino acids. Germline CDR1 reads SNHLY; CDR2 reads FYNNEI. V lost 10 bases and J lost 0; bases outside the gene matches: 14. CDR3 in amino acids: CANSPQPGGVNTEAFF. In DNA form, the CDR3 reads TGTGCCAACTCTCCTCAGCCAGGGGGGGTGAACACTGAAGCTTTCTTT.

This clonotype was detected only a few times. CDR3 nucleotides: TGTGCCAGCAGCGTAGCGACCAATGAGCAGTTCTTC. Translation: CASSVATNEQFF. The chain carries TRBV9 and TRBJ2-1; unclear D gene. The length of the CDR3 is 12 residues. V gave up 0 bases and J gave up 6 bases, with 4 bases separating them. The germline V gene encodes CDR1 SGDLS and CDR2 YYNGEE.

There are a few counts of this clonotype. The J gene is TRBJ1-5, the V gene TRBV6-1; D call uncertain. The V end lost 8 bases, the J end lost 0 bases, and 11 bases lay between the germline ends. The CDR3 length is 14 residues. The V gene's germline CDR1 is MNHNS and CDR2 SASEGT. As DNA, the CDR3 is TGTGCCAGCTGGATCAGCGATAGCAATCAGCCCCAGCATTTT. This encodes CASWISDSNQPQHF.

This clonotype showed up just a few times. The rearrangement joins TRBV6-5 to TRBJ2-2; D gene uncertain. With 2 bases removed from V and 8 bases from J, the gap between germline ends came to 9 bases. Germline V lookup: CDR1 MNHEY, CDR2 SVGAGI. The length of the CDR3 is 13 residues. The CDR3 coding sequence is TGTGCCAGCAGTTACCGTTCTTTTGGGGAGCTGTTTTTT. It codes for CASSYRSFGELFF.

This clonotype was observed a few times. The genes are TRBV6-1 and TRBJ2-1; TRBD2 is a possible D gene (5 bases). Germline V gene lookup returns CDR1 MNHNS and CDR2 SASEGT. There are 13 residues in the CDR3. V lost 8 bases to trimming and J lost 4 bases, with 12 bases between them. CDR3 sequence: CASSKRTYNEQFF. CDR3 DNA sequence: TGTGCCAGCTCAAAGCGGACTTACAATGAGCAGTTCTTC.

This chain uses TRBV12-3 or TRBV12-4 with TRBJ2-1, with TRBD2 matching over 10 bases. After removal of 6 bases from V and 7 bases from J, the junction contained 9 bases not matched to a gene. The CDR3 is 15 residues long. The CDR3 sequence is CASSRSGGYTNEQFF. CDR3 nucleotide sequence: TGTGCCAGCAGCCGTAGCGGGGGGTACACGAATGAGCAGTTCTTC.

The table lists this clonotype with a few counts. The V call is TRBV20-1, the J call TRBJ2-3; 8 nucleotides align to TRBD1. The CDR3 runs 14 residues. V lost 3 bases to trimming and J lost 4 bases; unmatched junction nucleotides: 6. Germline CDR1 and CDR2: DFQATT and SNEGSKA (reference sequence). CDR3 sequence: CSASWTGWADTQYF. The CDR3 nucleotides read TGCAGTGCTAGCTGGACAGGGTGGGCAGATACGCAGTATTTT.

This chain uses TRBV2 with TRBJ1-2; TRBD1 is a possible D gene (5 bases). Germline CDR1 is SNHLY and CDR2 is FYNNEI. This CDR3 region has 15 residues. The V end was cut by 6 bases, the J end by 7 bases, with 21 bases between. The CDR3 sequence is CASRSSRGSSGGYTF. CDR3 nucleotide sequence: TGTGCCAGCAGGAGCTCGAGGGGATCATCAGGTGGCTACACCTTC.

This clonotype was recorded a few times. This chain joins TRBV6-5 and TRBJ1-2; D not resolved. The CDR3 runs 15 residues. With 4 bases removed from V and 4 bases from J, the gap between germline ends came to 16 bases. The V gene's germline CDR1 is MNHEY and CDR2 SVGAGI. The CDR3 sequence is CASSSADFWSYGYTF. The CDR3 DNA follows: TGTGCCAGCAGTTCCGCAGACTTTTGGAGCTATGGCTACACCTTC.

This clonotype was seen only a few times. The chain combines TRBV5-1 with TRBJ2-5, with TRBD1 matching over 7 bases. CDR1 is SGHRS, CDR2 YFSETQ, per germline. The CDR3 consists of 15 residues. The J segment lost 2 bases and the V segment lost 0 bases, leaving 4 bases of the junction unmatched. The CDR3 protein is CASSLGDSFQETQYF. The DNA for the CDR3 is TGCGCCAGCAGCTTGGGGGACAGTTTTCAAGAGACCCAGTACTTC.

J is TRBJ1-1 and V is TRBV7-2; D is perhaps TRBD1 (5 bases). Germline loops: CDR1 SGHTA, CDR2 FQGNSA. Deletions cut 4 bases from V and 8 bases from J, with 14 bases between. This CDR3 is built from 13 residues. DNA for the CDR3: TGTGCCAGCAGCTCCAGGCAGGGAGGGGAAGCTTTCTTT. Protein product: CASSSRQGGEAFF.

The chain joins TRBV12-5 to TRBJ2-5, with 7 bases lining up with TRBD1. Looked up from germline, CDR1 is LGHNT and CDR2 is FRNRAP. This CDR3 is 16 amino acids long. V lost 2 bases and J lost 2; bases outside the gene matches: 8. DNA of the CDR3: TGTGCTAGTGGTTTGACGCCGGGACAGTTACAAGAGACCCAGTACTTC. It encodes CASGLTPGQLQETQYF.

The table lists this clonotype with a few counts. This rearrangement joins TRBV6-2 or TRBV6-3 to TRBJ2-5; D remains ambiguous. This CDR3 comprises 14 residues. Trimming left V 5 bases short and J 2 bases short, with 12 bases between. Germline V gene data show CDR1 as MNHEY and CDR2 as SVGEGT. In DNA, the CDR3 is TGTGCCAGCAGTCCGGCTACCCGACAAGAGACCCAGTACTTC. Translating gives CASSPATRQETQYF.

This sequence joins TRBV4-2 and TRBJ2-1; D ambiguous. From germline, CDR1 is LGHNA and CDR2 YNFKEQ. The CDR3 has 15 amino acids. The V end was cut by 1 base, the J end by 6 bases, with 13 bases between. CDR3 in amino acids: CASSQVGLEFNEQFF. For the CDR3, the DNA is TGTGCCAGCAGCCAAGTAGGGCTAGAGTTCAATGAGCAGTTCTTC.

This clonotype has only a few counts. The V gene is TRBV2, the J gene TRBJ1-2; D is unresolved. The V and J ends lost 5 bases and 4 bases respectively, with 14 bases between them. Germline V CDR1 and CDR2: SNHLY, FYNNEI. CDR3 length equals 14 residues. CDR3 protein: CASSYSVPSYGYTF. For the CDR3, the DNA is TGTGCCAGCAGTTACTCAGTCCCTAGCTATGGCTACACCTTC.

This clonotype was seen ten or more times. The V gene is TRBV12-3 or TRBV12-4, the J gene TRBJ1-6; tentative D call: TRBD1 (5 bases). Trimming took 3 bases from V and 9 from J, leaving 12 bases between them. The CDR3 is 14 amino acids. CDR3: CASSFWGMPSPLHF. CDR3 nucleotide sequence: TGTGCCAGCAGTTTCTGGGGGATGCCTTCACCCCTCCACTTT.

In its sample, this clonotype was seen once. The genes are TRBV14 and TRBJ2-2, with a possible D match to TRBD2 (6 bases). V shed 7 bases and J shed 0 bases, with 15 bases lying between them. The CDR3 contains 16 residues. In germline, CDR1 is SGHDN, CDR2 FVKESK. CDR3 bases: TGTGCCAGCAACCCTCGTGCGGGGACGAACACCGGGGAGCTGTTTTTT. Amino acid sequence: CASNPRAGTNTGELFF.

This clonotype was observed a handful of times. The CDR3 bases are TGTGCCAGCAGCTCGGGGGGGCTGGCCGGGGAGCTGTTTTTT. Translation: CASSSGGLAGELFF. The rearrangement uses TRBV5-5 and TRBJ2-2; 8 nucleotides match TRBD2. Trimming cost V 3 bases and J 6 bases; bases outside gene matches: 4. The CDR3 is 14 amino acids. CDR1 SGHKS and CDR2 YYEKEE come from the germline V gene (reference sequence). Supplemented by reference TRBV5-5 and TRBJ2-2, the full variable domain reads DAGVTQSPTHLIKTRGQQVTLRCSPISGHKSVSWYQQVLGQGPQFIFQYYEKEERGRGNFPDRFSARQFPNYSSELNVNALLLGDSALYLCASSSGGLAGELFFGEGSRLTVL.

This clonotype was observed many times. The rearrangement uses TRBV4-3 and TRBJ1-4; D possibly corresponds to TRBD1 (5 bases). The germline V and J ends were trimmed by 1 base and 4 bases, with 10 bases remaining between them. CDR1 LGHNA and CDR2 YSLEER come from the germline V gene. The CDR3 contains 15 residues. CDR3 region: CASSQGGGDNEKLFF. CDR3 bases: TGCGCCAGCAGCCAAGGGGGCGGAGATAATGAAAAACTGTTTTTT.

As to this clonotype: This may be a read error: a much more frequent sequence differs by one nucleotide. Because the CDR3 is missing its conserved closing phenylalanine or tryptophan, this is likely a read error. This chain uses TRBV29-1 with TRBJ2-7, with 7 bases identical to TRBD1. The germline CDR1 and CDR2 sequences are SQVTM and ANQGSEA. The trim removed 8 bases at V and 2 bases at J, leaving 6 bases unmatched. The CDR3 contains 12 residues. In DNA form, the CDR3 reads TGCAGCACCCGGGACAGCCCCTACGAGCAGTACTTG. Protein product: CSTRDSPYEQYL.

This clonotype was seen only a few times. The gene calls are TRBV6-5 and TRBJ2-2, with 10 nucleotides matching TRBD2. The V gene end was trimmed by 4 bases and the J gene end by 0 bases; junction bases not matched to a gene: 2. Germline V gene sequence: CDR1 MNHEY, CDR2 SVGAGI. The length of the CDR3 is 16 residues. This CDR3 is CASSLLAGTNTGELFF. As DNA, the CDR3 is TGTGCCAGCAGTTTACTAGCGGGGACGAACACCGGGGAGCTGTTTTTT.

As regards this clonotype: The junction and the germline gene differ at one end; a read error may be behind it. The chain has TRBV7-3 and TRBJ2-1; D may be TRBD1 or TRBD2 (5 bases each). The CDR3 sequence is 17 residues long. CDR1 is SGHTA and CDR2 is FQGTGA in the germline V gene. The chain's CDR3 is CASSLTHGAGPYNEQFF. The CDR3 DNA follows: TGTGCCAGCAGTTTAACGCACGGGGCGGGCCCCTACAATGAGCAGTTCTTC.

V usage is TRBV7-2 and J usage is TRBJ1-2; D perhaps matches TRBD1 (6 bases). The germline gives CDR1 SGHTA, CDR2 FQGNSA. The CDR3 consists of 17 residues. The V end lost 1 base, the J end lost 6 bases, and 21 bases lay between the germline ends. CDR3 in DNA: TGTGCCAGCAGCTTAGAGGGAACGGGGGCGCTTTCTCATGGCTACACCTTC. It codes for CASSLEGTGALSHGYTF.

The V call is TRBV3-1, the J call TRBJ1-3; unclear D gene. This CDR3 has 15 residues. The germline V gene encodes CDR1 LGHDT and CDR2 YNNKEL (reference sequence). The V gene lost 3 bases and the J gene lost 5 bases, with 14 bases spanning the gap. The CDR3 bases are TGTGCCAGCAGCCACTACGACGGGTATCGAAACACCATATATTTT. This sequence encodes CASSHYDGYRNTIYF.

The V call is TRBV5-1, the J call TRBJ2-6, with unresolved D. The V gene's germline CDR1 is SGHRS and CDR2 YFSETQ. Trimming shortened V by 0 bases and J by 0 bases, and 10 bases separated the two germline ends. The CDR3 has 17 amino acids. CDR3 in DNA: TGCGCCAGCAGCTTGGACAGTAGGAGCTCTGGGGCCAACGTCCTGACTTTC. It is translated as CASSLDSRSSGANVLTF. The variable domain in full, with the rest retrieved from reference TRBV5-1 and TRBJ2-6, is KAGVTQTPRYLIKTRGQQVTLSCSPISGHRSVSWYQQTPGQGLQFLFEYFSETQRNKGNFPGRFSGRQFSNSRSEMNVSTLELGDSALYLCASSLDSRSSGANVLTFGAGSRLTVL.